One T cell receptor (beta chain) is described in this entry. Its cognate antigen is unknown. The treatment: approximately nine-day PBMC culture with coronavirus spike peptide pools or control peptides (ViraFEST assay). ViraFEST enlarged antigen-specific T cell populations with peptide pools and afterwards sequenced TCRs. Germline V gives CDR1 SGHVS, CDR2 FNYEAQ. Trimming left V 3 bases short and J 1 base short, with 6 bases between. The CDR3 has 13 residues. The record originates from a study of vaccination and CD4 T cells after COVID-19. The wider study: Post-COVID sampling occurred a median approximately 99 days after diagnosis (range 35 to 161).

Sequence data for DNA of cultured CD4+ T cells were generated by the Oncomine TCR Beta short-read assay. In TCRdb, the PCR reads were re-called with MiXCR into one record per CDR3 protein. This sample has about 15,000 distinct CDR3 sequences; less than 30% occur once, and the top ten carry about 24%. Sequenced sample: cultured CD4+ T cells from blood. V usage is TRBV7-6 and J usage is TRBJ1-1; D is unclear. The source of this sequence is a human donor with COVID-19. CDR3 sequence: CASSLSGNTEAFF. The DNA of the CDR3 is TGTGCCAGCAGCTTGTCGGGGAACACTGAAGCTTTCTTT.